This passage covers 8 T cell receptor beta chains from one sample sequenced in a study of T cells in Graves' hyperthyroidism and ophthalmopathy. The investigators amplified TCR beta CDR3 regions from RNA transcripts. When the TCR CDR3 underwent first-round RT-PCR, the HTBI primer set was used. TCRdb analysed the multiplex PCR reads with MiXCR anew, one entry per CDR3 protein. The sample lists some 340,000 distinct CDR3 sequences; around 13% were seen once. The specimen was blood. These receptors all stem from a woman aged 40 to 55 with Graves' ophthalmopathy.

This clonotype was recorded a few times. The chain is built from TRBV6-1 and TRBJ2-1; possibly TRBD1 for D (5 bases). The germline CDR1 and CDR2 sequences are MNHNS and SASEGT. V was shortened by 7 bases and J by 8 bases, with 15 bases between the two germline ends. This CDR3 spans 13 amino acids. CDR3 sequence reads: CASTQGDVDEQFF. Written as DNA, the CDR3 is TGTGCCAGCACCCAGGGTGATGTCGATGAGCAGTTCTTC.

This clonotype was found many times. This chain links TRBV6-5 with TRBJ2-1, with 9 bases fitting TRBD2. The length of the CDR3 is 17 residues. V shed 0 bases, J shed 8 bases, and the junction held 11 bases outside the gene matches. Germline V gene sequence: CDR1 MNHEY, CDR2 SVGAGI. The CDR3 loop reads CASSYSRLAGFGHEQFF. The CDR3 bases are TGTGCCAGCAGTTACTCGAGGCTAGCGGGGTTCGGCCATGAGCAGTTCTTC.

The CDR3 loop reads CASSVDGNSGNTIYF. The CDR3, as DNA: TGTGCCAGCAGTGTAGATGGGAACTCTGGAAACACCATATATTTT. The chain couples TRBV2 to TRBJ1-3; D gene unclear. The germline CDR1 and CDR2 sequences are SNHLY and FYNNEI. With 4 bases removed from V and 0 bases from J, the gap between germline ends came to 10 bases. The CDR3 is 15 residues long.

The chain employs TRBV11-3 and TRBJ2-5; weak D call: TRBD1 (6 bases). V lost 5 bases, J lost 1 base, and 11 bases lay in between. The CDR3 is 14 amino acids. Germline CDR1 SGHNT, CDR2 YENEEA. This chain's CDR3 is CASSVDRFQETQYF. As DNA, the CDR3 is TGTGCCAGCAGCGTTGACAGGTTCCAAGAGACCCAGTACTTC.

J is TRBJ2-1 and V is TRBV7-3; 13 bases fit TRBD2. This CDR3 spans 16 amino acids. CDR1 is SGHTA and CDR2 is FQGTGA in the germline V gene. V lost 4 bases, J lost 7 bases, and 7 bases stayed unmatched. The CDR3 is CASSSAGLAGENEQFF. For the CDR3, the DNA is TGTGCCAGCAGCTCCGCCGGACTAGCGGGGGAAAATGAGCAGTTCTTC.

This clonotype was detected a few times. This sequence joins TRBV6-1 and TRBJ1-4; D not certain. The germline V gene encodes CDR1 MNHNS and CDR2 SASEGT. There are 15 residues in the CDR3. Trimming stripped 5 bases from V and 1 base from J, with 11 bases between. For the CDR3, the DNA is TGTGCCAGCAGTTTTAACAGCCTAACTAATGAAAAACTGTTTTTT. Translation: CASSFNSLTNEKLFF.

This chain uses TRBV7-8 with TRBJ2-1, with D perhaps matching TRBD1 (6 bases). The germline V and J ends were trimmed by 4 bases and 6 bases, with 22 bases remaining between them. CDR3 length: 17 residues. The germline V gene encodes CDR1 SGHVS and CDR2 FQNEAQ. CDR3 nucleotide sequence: TGTGCCAGCAGCTCGCCTGCAGGGGCACCCGGAGCCAATGAGCAGTTCTTC. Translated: CASSSPAGAPGANEQFF.

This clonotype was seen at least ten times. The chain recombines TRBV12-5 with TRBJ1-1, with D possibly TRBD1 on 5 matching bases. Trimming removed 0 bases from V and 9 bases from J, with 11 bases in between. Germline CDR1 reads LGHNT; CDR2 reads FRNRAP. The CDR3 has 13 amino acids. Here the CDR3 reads CASGLVGTAKAFF. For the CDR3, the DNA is TGTGCTAGTGGTTTGGTCGGGACGGCTAAAGCTTTCTTT.